The 6 T cell receptor beta chains in this list originate from one sample, sequenced in a study of blood T cell repertoires in COVID-19. The data were produced by immunoSEQ multiplex PCR, yet TCRdb's version contains in-frame clones alone and is incomplete. The table records some 530,000 clones, 70% to 90% of them present only once. The sequenced sample was peripheral blood. These receptors were obtained from a human donor in a cohort sampled during active COVID-19.

This clone was recorded many times. This rearrangement joins TRBV5-1 to TRBJ2-5, with 7 bases identical to TRBD2. The CDR3 loop spans 13 amino acids. CDR1 and CDR2 from the germline V gene are SGHRS and YFSETQ. The J segment lost 3 bases and the V segment lost 6 bases, leaving 5 bases of the junction unmatched. Written as DNA, the CDR3 is TGCGCCAGCACGCAAGGGAGGGAAGAGACCCAGTACTTC. Amino acid sequence: CASTQGREETQYF.

The chain recombines TRBV3-1 (or the pseudogene TRBV3-2) with TRBJ1-2; D not certain. V was cut by 5 bases and J by 4 bases, with 11 bases left in between. The CDR3 has 13 amino acids. The germline V gene has CDR1 LGHDT and CDR2 YNNKEL (reference sequence). CDR3 in DNA: TGTGCCAGCAGCGGGAGGGTAGGCTATGGCTACACCTTC. This encodes CASSGRVGYGYTF.

The gene calls are TRBV5-1 and TRBJ2-7; 10 positions match TRBD1. V was clipped by 0 bases and J by 5 bases; unmatched bases: 5. In germline, CDR1 is SGHRS, CDR2 YFSETQ. This CDR3 has 15 residues. The CDR3 DNA reads as TGCGCCAGCAGCTTGGGAGACAGGGGGCTCGACGAGCAGTACTTC. The encoded protein is CASSLGDRGLDEQYF.

The chain employs TRBV9 and TRBJ1-5; 7 positions agree with TRBD1. Germline CDR1 reads SGDLS; CDR2 reads YYNGEE. This CDR3 region has 14 residues. The ends lost 4 bases at V and 5 bases at J; junction bases unmatched: 6. The CDR3 coding sequence is TGTGCCAGCAGCAGGACAGGAACGGATCAGCCCCAGCATTTT. It codes for CASSRTGTDQPQHF.

Only one count was recorded for this clone. V usage is TRBV3-1 (or the pseudogene TRBV3-2) and J usage is TRBJ1-3; no definite D call. In germline, CDR1 is LGHDT, CDR2 YNNKEL (reference sequence). The CDR3 contains 13 residues. Trimming cost V 6 bases and J 1 base, with 7 bases left between them. The chain's CDR3 is CASSRRSGNTIYF. In DNA form, the CDR3 reads TGTGCCAGCAGTAGGAGATCTGGAAACACCATATATTTT.

The rearrangement uses TRBV11-2 and TRBJ2-7; 10 nucleotides agree with TRBD2. Trimming cost V 1 base and J 3 bases; bases outside gene matches: 0. Germline V gene sequence: CDR1 SGHAT, CDR2 FQNNGV. The CDR3 extends over 14 amino acids. The CDR3 sequence is CASSLGLAGYEQYF. The CDR3 DNA sequence: TGTGCCAGCAGCTTAGGACTAGCGGGCTACGAGCAGTACTTC.